This T cell receptor (beta chain) is drawn from a study of blood T cell repertoires in COVID-19. Across the whole study: Donors in the United States, Italy and Spain gave samples during acute or convalescent COVID-19. PBMCs, B-cell-depleted T cells, or T cells provided the cDNA or gDNA that made up the material.

The CDR3 covers 14 residues. Trimming took off 7 bases at V and 1 base at J, with 10 bases between the two ends. The germline CDR1 and CDR2 sequences are MNHEY and SVGAGI. Clones were sequenced by immunoSEQ multiplex PCR, and TCRdb holds only the in-frame ones, with some missing. The sample records 150,000 or so clones, around 83% being singletons. Sequencing was carried out using peripheral blood. The sequence was collected from a woman in her fifties or sixties with COVID-19, enrolled during active disease. The V and J genes are TRBV6-5 and TRBJ2-2; TRBD1 is a possible D gene (6 bases). This chain's CDR3 is CASNRQENTGELFF. The CDR3 DNA reads as TGTGCCAGCAACCGACAGGAGAACACCGGGGAGCTGTTTTTT.